The 25 T cell receptor beta chains given below trace back to one sample, sequenced in a study of T-cell memory formation after mild COVID-19. TCRdb re-derived calls from the 5' RACE reads in MiXCR, one entry per CDR3 protein. The table records about 430,000 distinct CDR3 sequences, 24% of them present only once. Sequences were obtained from PBMCs or a T cell subset sorted from them (not recorded which). These receptor sequences come from an adult woman who had mild COVID-19 (a few samples of this study predate the infection). Cell type and time point are not known.

V is TRBV27 and J is TRBJ2-2; the match to TRBD1 covers 7 bases. This CDR3 is built from 14 residues. Germline CDR1 and CDR2: MNHEY and SMNVEV (reference sequence). Trimming took 5 bases from V and 4 from J; bases not matched to a gene: 4. CDR3 loop: CASSPDRVTGELFF. CDR3 sequence (DNA): TGTGCCAGCAGTCCAGACAGGGTCACCGGGGAGCTGTTTTTT.

The chain carries TRBV12-3 or TRBV12-4 and TRBJ2-7; D unresolved. The CDR3 covers 12 residues. V was cut by 3 bases and J by 7 bases, with 10 bases left in between. CDR3 nucleotide sequence: TGTGCCAGCAGTTTGGGCTGGCATGAGCAGTACTTC. It yields the protein CASSLGWHEQYF.

The V call is TRBV9, the J call TRBJ1-2; TRBD1 matches at 7 bases. The CDR3 is 18 residues long. The germline gives CDR1 SGDLS, CDR2 YYNGEE. V lost 0 bases, J lost 4 bases, and 15 bases stayed unmatched. The CDR3 here is CASSVDVKTGLGAYGYTF. In DNA, the CDR3 is TGTGCCAGCAGCGTAGATGTTAAGACAGGGCTTGGTGCCTATGGCTACACCTTC.

This clonotype has more than one count but fewer than ten. The chain couples TRBV5-4 to TRBJ2-4; 7 bases fit TRBD2. CDR1 and CDR2 (germline): SGHNT, YYREEE (reference sequence). V gave up 0 bases and J gave up 0 bases; unmatched junction bases: 6. The CDR3 sequence is 17 residues long. CDR3 protein: CASSLDAGVVAKNIQYF. For the CDR3, the DNA is TGTGCCAGCAGCTTGGATGCGGGAGTGGTAGCCAAAAACATTCAGTACTTC.

This chain joins TRBV20-1 and TRBJ2-1; D is perhaps TRBD1 (7 bases). Deletions cut 5 bases from V and 5 bases from J, with 19 bases between. In germline, CDR1 is DFQATT, CDR2 SNEGSKA (reference sequence). This CDR3 is built from 15 residues. The CDR3 here is CSAAGGGGTDNEQFF. The CDR3 nucleotides are TGCAGTGCTGCTGGTGGCGGAGGGACAGACAATGAGCAGTTCTTC.

The chain recombines TRBV5-5 with TRBJ2-1; D unclear. Deletions cut 0 bases from V and 4 bases from J, with 14 bases between. This CDR3 comprises 16 residues. The germline gives CDR1 SGHKS, CDR2 YYEKEE (reference sequence). CDR3 coding DNA: TGTGCCAGCAGCTTGGGGTCGCCGGGTACTTACAATGAGCAGTTCTTC. Amino acid sequence: CASSLGSPGTYNEQFF. Filled out from reference TRBV5-5 and TRBJ2-1, the complete variable domain reads DAGVTQSPTHLIKTRGQQVTLRCSPISGHKSVSWYQQVLGQGPQFIFQYYEKEERGRGNFPDRFSARQFPNYSSELNVNALLLGDSALYLCASSLGSPGTYNEQFFGPGTRLTVL.

This clonotype turned up a few times. The chain is built from TRBV11-2 and TRBJ2-5; no firm D call. The CDR3 consists of 14 residues. V shed 5 bases and J shed 4 bases, with 14 bases lying between them. Per germline, CDR1 SGHAT and CDR2 FQNNGV. CDR3 amino acids: CASSPEDSLETQYF. The CDR3 bases are TGTGCCAGCAGCCCCGAGGATTCTCTAGAGACCCAGTACTTC. The full variable domain, in which reference TRBV11-2 and TRBJ2-5 provide the parts outside the CDR3, is EAGVAQSPRYKIIEKRQSVAFWCNPISGHATLYWYQQILGQGPKLLIQFQNNGVVDDSQLPKDRFSAERLKGVDSTLKIQPAKLEDSAVYLCASSPEDSLETQYFGPGTRLLVL.

The CDR3, as DNA: TGCGCCAGCAGCCCCCACGGACTAGCGGGGGACGAGCAGTACTTC. Translation gives CASSPHGLAGDEQYF. V and J are TRBV4-1 and TRBJ2-7, with 13 bases that match TRBD2. With 4 bases clipped from V and 5 bases from J, the junction kept 5 bases outside the gene matches. The CDR3 loop spans 15 amino acids. The germline V gene encodes CDR1 MGHRA and CDR2 YSYEKL.

There are a few counts of this clonotype. V and J are TRBV12-3 or TRBV12-4 and TRBJ2-7; TRBD2 matches at 16 bases. The V gene end was trimmed by 0 bases and the J gene end by 5 bases; junction bases not matched to a gene: 4. This CDR3 region has 17 residues. The CDR3 loop reads CASSLAGLAGGPNEQYF. In nucleotides, the CDR3 is TGTGCCAGCAGTTTAGCGGGACTAGCGGGAGGGCCCAACGAGCAGTACTTC.

This chain joins TRBV29-1 and TRBJ1-2, with 9 bases aligning to TRBD1. CDR1 and CDR2 from the germline V gene are SQVTM and ANQGSEA. The CDR3 sequence is 14 residues long. Germline trimming cut 4 bases from V and 8 bases from J; bases unmatched to any gene: 11. CDR3 sequence reads: CSVGDTGGAGGYTF. The CDR3 DNA reads as TGCAGCGTTGGAGACACAGGGGGCGCGGGAGGCTACACCTTC.

This clonotype has more than one count but fewer than ten. The chain links TRBV24-1 to TRBJ2-1, with D unresolved. CDR1 is KGHDR and CDR2 is SFDVKD in the germline V gene. CDR3 size: 15 residues. V lost 1 base, J lost 6 bases, and 12 bases lay in between. As DNA, the CDR3 is TGTGCCACCAGTGATTTAGGGCGTTGGGGCAATGAGCAGTTCTTC. Amino acids: CATSDLGRWGNEQFF.

This chain connects TRBV20-1 to TRBJ2-3; D is possibly TRBD2 (5 bases). Trimming stripped 0 bases from V and 0 bases from J, with 16 bases between. The V gene's germline CDR1 is DFQATT and CDR2 SNEGSKA (reference sequence). There are 17 residues in the CDR3. The CDR3 nucleotides are TGCAGTGCTAGAGATCATCGGGGAGCGGATAGCACAGATACGCAGTATTTT. This gives the protein CSARDHRGADSTDTQYF.

This clonotype came up a few times. The chain uses TRBV7-2 and TRBJ2-1; a possible D gene is TRBD2 (6 bases). CDR1 SGHTA and CDR2 FQGNSA come from the germline V gene. Trimming removed 5 bases at V and 5 bases at J, with 19 bases between. The CDR3 sequence is 16 residues long. The CDR3: CASSPAGSTSHNEQFF. The CDR3 DNA is TGTGCCAGCAGCCCGGCGGGGTCTACATCCCACAATGAGCAGTTCTTC.

In its sample, this clonotype was seen a few times. The V call is TRBV7-2, the J call TRBJ2-5; no reliable D call. There are 14 residues in the CDR3. Germline V gene sequence: CDR1 SGHTA, CDR2 FQGNSA. Trimming took 0 bases from V and 4 from J, leaving 9 bases between them. The CDR3 loop reads CASSLALVRETQYF. CDR3 nucleotides: TGTGCCAGCAGCTTAGCGCTAGTGAGAGAGACCCAGTACTTC.

In its sample, this clonotype was seen once. The CDR3 DNA reads TGTGCCAGCAGCTTAGGTTGGGGCAAGGGAGGGGAGCAGTACTTC. The encoded protein is CASSLGWGKGGEQYF. The chain recombines TRBV7-6 with TRBJ2-7; 7 bases fit TRBD2. This CDR3 is built from 15 residues. CDR1 is SGHVS, CDR2 FNYEAQ, per germline. J lost 7 bases, V lost 1 base, and 10 bases had no gene match.

This clonotype was seen more than once but under ten times. The CDR3 protein is CATSDFTGASGELFF. In DNA form, the CDR3 reads TGTGCCACCAGTGATTTTACGGGAGCGAGCGGGGAGCTGTTTTTT. The V gene is TRBV24-1, the J gene TRBJ2-2; D is possibly TRBD2 (6 bases). Between the trimmed V and J ends, which lost 1 base and 7 bases, there was a span of 12 bases. This CDR3 has 15 residues. Per germline, CDR1 KGHDR and CDR2 SFDVKD.

V and J are TRBV5-4 and TRBJ2-4; TRBD1 matches at 8 bases. The J segment lost 6 bases and the V segment lost 2 bases, leaving 7 bases of the junction unmatched. This CDR3 is 15 amino acids long. The V gene's germline CDR1 is SGHNT and CDR2 YYREEE (reference sequence). The CDR3, as DNA: TGTGCCAGCAGCTTATATGGACAGGGAGGAAACATTCAGTACTTC. It codes for CASSLYGQGGNIQYF. Complete variable domain (other parts from reference TRBV5-4 and TRBJ2-4): ETGVTQSPTHLIKTRGQQVTLRCSSQSGHNTVSWYQQALGQGPQFIFQYYREEENGRGNFPPRFSGLQFPNYSSELNVNALELDDSALYLCASSLYGQGGNIQYFGAGTRLSVL.

The chain links TRBV13 to TRBJ2-2; D assignment may be TRBD1 or TRBD2 (5 bases each). In germline, CDR1 is PRHDT, CDR2 FYEKMQ (reference sequence). With 2 bases removed from V and 0 bases from J, the gap between germline ends came to 10 bases. The CDR3 sequence is 16 residues long. In DNA form, the CDR3 reads TGTGCCAGCAGCTTATCGGGGCAGACGAACACCGGGGAGCTGTTTTTT. Its translation: CASSLSGQTNTGELFF.

This clonotype appeared many times. V usage is TRBV4-2 and J usage is TRBJ2-5, with D perhaps matching TRBD1 (6 bases). This CDR3 has 15 residues. With 1 base removed from V and 5 bases from J, the gap between germline ends came to 14 bases. Germline assignment: CDR1 LGHNA and CDR2 YNFKEQ. The CDR3 reads CASSQAGQGPETQYF. The DNA for the CDR3 is TGTGCCAGCAGCCAAGCGGGGCAGGGGCCCGAGACCCAGTACTTC.

This clonotype has ten or more counts. The chain uses TRBV5-1 and TRBJ2-2, with a possible D match to TRBD2 (5 bases). The CDR3 extends over 13 amino acids. The germline CDR1 and CDR2 sequences are SGHRS and YFSETQ. V dropped 3 bases and J dropped 9 bases, with 12 bases sitting between them. The CDR3 spells CASSYNAGRELFF. DNA of the CDR3: TGCGCCAGCAGCTACAACGCGGGCAGGGAGCTGTTTTTT.

The chain has TRBV14 and TRBJ2-5, with D unclear. V was cut by 1 base and J by 7 bases, with 7 bases left in between. Germline V gene data show CDR1 as SGHDN and CDR2 as FVKESK. This CDR3 has 12 amino acids. The chain's CDR3 is CASSQAPGTQYF. Written as DNA, the CDR3 is TGTGCCAGCAGCCAAGCGCCGGGGACCCAGTACTTC. The entire variable domain, with the rest obtained from reference TRBV14 and TRBJ2-5, is as follows: EAGVTQFPSHSVIEKGQTVTLRCDPISGHDNLYWYRRVMGKEIKFLLHFVKESKQDESGMPNNRFLAERTGGTYSTLKVQPAELEDSGVYFCASSQAPGTQYFGPGTRLLVL.

The chain carries TRBV6-6 and TRBJ1-2; TRBD1 might be the D (5 bases). This CDR3 is 14 amino acids long. CDR1 is MNHNY and CDR2 is SVGAGI in the germline V gene (reference sequence). The ends were cut back, 5 bases at V and 4 bases at J, with 14 bases in the middle. CDR3 sequence: CASSPHWGGYGYTF. DNA for the CDR3: TGTGCCAGCAGTCCACATTGGGGGGGCTATGGCTACACCTTC.

The chain employs TRBV7-9 and TRBJ1-2; D gene ambiguous. V dropped 0 bases and J dropped 8 bases, with 7 bases sitting between them. Germline V gene lookup returns CDR1 SEHNR and CDR2 FQNEAQ (reference sequence). This CDR3 is 12 amino acids long. Here the CDR3 DNA reads TGTGCCAGCAGCTTAGCGGTGGGGGGCTACACCTTC. Translated, it gives CASSLAVGGYTF.

Ten or more counts support this clonotype. The rearrangement links TRBV4-3 to TRBJ1-1, with 9 bases that match TRBD1. After removal of 3 bases from V and 0 bases from J, the junction contained 11 bases not matched to a gene. Germline assignment: CDR1 LGHNA and CDR2 YSLEER. CDR3 size: 18 residues. The CDR3: CASSQRTGDNLLNTEAFF. The CDR3 nucleotides read TGCGCCAGCAGCCAGAGGACAGGGGATAACTTACTGAACACTGAAGCTTTCTTT.

This chain links TRBV7-7 with TRBJ2-5, with TRBD2 matching 14 bases. J lost 4 bases, V lost 5 bases, and 6 bases had no gene match. CDR1 SSHAT and CDR2 FNYEAQ come from the germline V gene (reference sequence). This CDR3 comprises 16 residues. Written as DNA, the CDR3 is TGTGCCAGCAGCCTGGGACTAGCGGGGGTTAGAGAGACCCAGTACTTC. Translated, it gives CASSLGLAGVRETQYF. The whole variable domain, remainder taken from reference TRBV7-7 and TRBJ2-5, is GAGVSQSPRYKVTKRGQDVTLRCDPISSHATLYWYQQALGQGPEFLTYFNYEAQPDKSGLPSDRFSAERPEGSISTLTIQRTEQRDSAMYRCASSLGLAGVRETQYFGPGTRLLVL.